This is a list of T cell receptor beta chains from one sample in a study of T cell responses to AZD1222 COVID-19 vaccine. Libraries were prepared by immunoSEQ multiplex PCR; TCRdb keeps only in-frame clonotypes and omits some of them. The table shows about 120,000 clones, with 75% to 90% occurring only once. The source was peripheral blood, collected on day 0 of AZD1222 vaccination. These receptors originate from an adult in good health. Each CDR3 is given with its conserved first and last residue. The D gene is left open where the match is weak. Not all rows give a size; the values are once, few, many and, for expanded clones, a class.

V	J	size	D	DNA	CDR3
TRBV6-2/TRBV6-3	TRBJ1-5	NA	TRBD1	TGTGCCAGCAGTTCCCCCTATCACAGGGGGGATCAGCCCCAGCATTTT	CASSSPYHRGDQPQHF
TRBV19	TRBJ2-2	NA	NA	TGTGCCACTAGCACGAACACCGGGGAGCTGTTTTTT	CATSTNTGELFF
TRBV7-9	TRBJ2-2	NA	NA	TGTGCCAGCAGCTTAGTTGGGGGCTCGGGCACCGGGGAGCTGTTTTTT	CASSLVGGSGTGELFF
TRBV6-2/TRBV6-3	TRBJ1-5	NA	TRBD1	TGTGCCAGCAGCGCCCGGGACAGGGGTTACAATCAGCCCCAGCATTTT	CASSARDRGYNQPQHF
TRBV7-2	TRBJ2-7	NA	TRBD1	TGTGCCAGCAGCTTAGACAGGGGGCTACGGTACTTC	CASSLDRGLRYF
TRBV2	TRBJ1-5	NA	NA	TGTGCCAGCAGGACATCCTTTCAATCCCAGCATTTT	CASRTSFQSQHF
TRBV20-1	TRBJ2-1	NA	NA	TGCAGTGCTAGTGGGGGGACCACCCCGGGAAATTACAATGAGCAGTTCTTC	CSASGGTTPGNYNEQFF
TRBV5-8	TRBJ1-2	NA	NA	TGTGCCAGCAGCATTGACAGCTATCTATGGGGCTACACCTTC	CASSIDSYLWGYTF
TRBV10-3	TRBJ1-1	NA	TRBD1	TGTGCCATTAACCTGGACAGGGGGAACACTGAAGCTTTCTTT	CAINLDRGNTEAFF
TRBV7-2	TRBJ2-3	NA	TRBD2	TGTGCCAGCAGCTTGCCTACAGGCGTAGCGGGAACTAGCACAGATACGCAGTATTTT	CASSLPTGVAGTSTDTQYF
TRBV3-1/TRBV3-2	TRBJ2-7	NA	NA	TGTGCCAGCAGCCACCTCCGGGCCCTAGAGCAGTACTTC	CASSHLRALEQYF
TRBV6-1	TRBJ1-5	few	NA	TGTGCCAGCAGTGAGACAGTTAATCAGCCCCAGCATTTT	CASSETVNQPQHF
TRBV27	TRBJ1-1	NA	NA	TGTGCCAGCAGTTTATCCCGCCGCACTGAAGCTTTCTTT	CASSLSRRTEAFF
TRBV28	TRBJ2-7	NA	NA	TGTGCCAGCAGTGCCTCCTACGAGCAGTACTTC	CASSASYEQYF
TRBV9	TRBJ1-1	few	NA	TGTGCCAGCAGCGTATCCCCCCTCCGGGGGGAGAACACTGAAGCTTTCTTT	CASSVSPLRGENTEAFF
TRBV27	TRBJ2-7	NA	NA	TGTGCCAGCAGTTGGGCAGGGGCCTACGAGCAGTACTTC	CASSWAGAYEQYF